The subject of this entry is one T cell receptor beta chain. This clonotype was seen at least ten times. Which antigen it targets is not known. No much larger clonotype is one base removed from it; base qualities were not supplied. The source of the sample is a study of patients and donors after allogeneic stem cell transplantation (dated by TCRdb to 2018 to 2020). Library preparation employed RT-PCR. Instrument used: NextSeq 550. TCRdb applied fastp at Q25 and MiXCR to the public reads, then kept only in-frame beta chains. Rows with one shared CDR3 protein collapse into an entry with the most common genes and DNA. Recorded for this sample are 70,000 to 95,000 distinct CDR3 sequences; approximately 5.2% of them occurred a single time. About 3% of the sample lies in the top ten. The CDR3 sequence holds 16 residues, the cysteine and phenylalanine included. Only CDR3 DNA is held: 48 bases, read in frame from base 1. As encoded in the germline V gene, CDR1 is SGHAT while CDR2 is FQNNGV. V is clipped by 0 bases and J by 5 bases, and the sequence between their germline boundaries is 16 bases long.

The chain employs TRBV11-2 and TRBJ1-1, with no D gene named confidently. The clonotype was recovered from a human donor who was either an allogeneic HSCT recipient or a stem cell or donor lymphocyte infusion donor (not recorded which). It is not recorded whose cells these are; they may come from a transplant donor. Sequenced input: blood, either unsorted or a sorted T cell fraction (not recorded which). The sequence in DNA is TGTGCCAGCAGCTTAGATCGTCTGCTTGGAGGGACTGAAGCTTTCTTT. The resulting protein is CASSLDRLLGGTEAFF.